This T cell receptor beta chain was documented in a study of OX40 agonist ivuxolimab in advanced cancers. Study in general: Prior checkpoint blockade (anti-PD-1, anti-PD-L1 or anti-CTLA-4) was permitted; roughly 40% had it.

The data were produced by immunoSEQ multiplex PCR, yet TCRdb's version contains in-frame clones alone and is incomplete. The repertoire holds around 99,000 clones, with 85% to 90% as singletons. V gave up 0 bases and J gave up 1 base, with 10 bases separating them. Germline V gene sequence: CDR1 SGHDN, CDR2 FVKESK. CDR3 length equals 15 residues. Sequences were derived from CD4+ or CD8+ T cells sorted from blood, sampled in a trial of the OX40 agonist ivuxolimab. This chain links TRBV14 with TRBJ2-7; D is ambiguous. The source is an adult with an advanced solid tumor such as melanoma, head and neck, liver or kidney cancer. The CDR3 spells CASSQDVGMSYEQYF. In DNA form, the CDR3 reads TGTGCCAGCAGCCAAGATGTAGGGATGTCCTACGAGCAGTACTTC.